Below, 12 T cell receptor beta chains from the same sample are listed, as sequenced in a study of T cell changes during pregnancy in multiple sclerosis. Assay used: immunoSEQ multiplex PCR; TCRdb lists only in-frame clones, some missing. The table records roughly 100,000 clones, roughly nine tenths of them present only once. Sequencing was performed on peripheral blood, taken after pregnancy. Source of these receptors: a female donor in good health, enrolled as a control in a pregnancy study.

The V and J genes are TRBV27 and TRBJ2-1, with D possibly matching TRBD2 (5 bases). The length of the CDR3 is 12 residues. Germline V gene data show CDR1 as MNHEY and CDR2 as SMNVEV (reference sequence). V was trimmed by 6 bases and J by 8 bases, leaving 11 bases between them. The CDR3 region has the DNA TGTGCCAGCAGCCGCACTAGGGATGAGCAGTTCTTC. Its translation is CASSRTRDEQFF.

This clone was counted a few times. The chain recombines TRBV28 with TRBJ1-2; TRBD1 matches 8 bases. J lost 7 bases, V lost 7 bases, and 11 bases had no gene match. The CDR3 length is 14 residues. Germline values: CDR1 MDHEN, CDR2 SYDVKM. The DNA of the CDR3 is TGTGCCAGCACCTCCCAGGGGGCGAGGATTGGCTACACCTTC. Translating gives CASTSQGARIGYTF.

The rearrangement joins TRBV11-2 to TRBJ2-3; 12 bases align to TRBD2. This CDR3 contains 16 residues. Germline V lookup: CDR1 SGHAT, CDR2 FQNNGV. With 4 bases clipped from V and 4 bases from J, the junction kept 6 bases outside the gene matches. The CDR3 is CASSSGLAGDPDTQYF. The CDR3 DNA follows: TGTGCCAGCAGCTCGGGACTAGCGGGCGATCCAGATACGCAGTATTTT.

The V gene is TRBV7-9, the J gene TRBJ2-1; 8 nucleotides line up with TRBD1. Losses at the gene ends were 0 bases for V and 0 bases for J; bases not matched to a gene: 7. The CDR3 runs 18 residues. The V gene's germline CDR1 is SEHNR and CDR2 FQNEAQ (reference sequence). This CDR3 reads CASSLAQGASSSYNEQFF. CDR3 in DNA: TGTGCCAGCAGCTTAGCTCAGGGGGCGAGTAGCTCCTACAATGAGCAGTTCTTC.

The rearrangement uses TRBV29-1 and TRBJ1-2; D not certain. This CDR3 contains 14 residues. The germline gives CDR1 SQVTM, CDR2 ANQGSEA. Deletions cut 3 bases from V and 7 bases from J, with 18 bases between. The CDR3 DNA reads as TGCAGCGTTGAGGTCGTTGTGACTTTCTCTGGCTACACCTTC. It specifies CSVEVVVTFSGYTF.

The rearrangement uses TRBV13 and TRBJ2-3, with a tentative D call TRBD1 (6 bases). CDR1 is PRHDT, CDR2 FYEKMQ, per germline (reference sequence). CDR3 length equals 16 residues. Trimming removed 5 bases at V and 2 bases at J, with 17 bases between. The CDR3 sequence: CASSPRGPGHTDTQYF. The CDR3 DNA follows: TGTGCCAGCAGCCCCAGGGGCCCTGGACACACAGATACGCAGTATTTT.

V usage is TRBV18 and J usage is TRBJ2-6; D perhaps matches TRBD1 (8 bases). Germline CDR1 reads KGHSH; CDR2 reads LQKENI. The CDR3 runs 21 residues. Trimming shortened V by 5 bases and J by 0 bases, and 26 bases separated the two germline ends. DNA for the CDR3: TGTGCCAGCTCAGAGACAGGGACAGGCGGATGGGACTACTCTGGGGCCAACGTCCTGACTTTC. Translating it yields CASSETGTGGWDYSGANVLTF.

The chain links TRBV18 to TRBJ2-3; D gene ambiguous. Per the germline V gene, CDR1 is KGHSH and CDR2 is LQKENI. This CDR3 is 15 amino acids long. Trimming removed 0 bases at V and 6 bases at J, with 13 bases between. This chain's CDR3 is CASSPPGPGPDTQYF. The CDR3 DNA reads TGTGCCAGCTCACCACCGGGCCCAGGTCCGGATACGCAGTATTTT.

V and J are TRBV11-3 and TRBJ2-3; 7 bases match TRBD1. The CDR3 length is 13 residues. Trimming cost V 3 bases and J 4 bases; bases outside gene matches: 1. The germline gives CDR1 SGHNT, CDR2 YENEEA. DNA for the CDR3: TGTGCCAGCAGCTTCAGGGGGTCAGATACGCAGTATTTT. Amino acids: CASSFRGSDTQYF.

This chain connects TRBV15 to TRBJ1-2; tentative D call: TRBD1 (5 bases). CDR1 is LNHNV, CDR2 YYDKDF, per germline (reference sequence). The CDR3 covers 15 residues. Trimming shortened V by 3 bases and J by 5 bases, and 16 bases separated the two germline ends. The CDR3 DNA follows: TGTGCCACCAGCAGGGAAAAATTCAAGGGGTATGGCTACACCTTC. It is translated as CATSREKFKGYGYTF.

The CDR3 DNA sequence: TGTGCCAGCAGCTTTGGCCAAGCTGAAGCTTTCTTT. It is translated as CASSFGQAEAFF. The chain carries TRBV7-2 and TRBJ1-1; no clear D gene. This CDR3 is 12 amino acids long. Germline V CDR1 and CDR2: SGHTA, FQGNSA. Trimming removed 3 bases from V and 6 bases from J, with 8 bases in between.

V is TRBV30 and J is TRBJ2-2; D gene ambiguous. V lost 0 bases and J lost 6, with 5 bases in between. The CDR3 has 12 amino acids. CDR1 and CDR2 (germline): GTSNPN, SVGIG (reference sequence). CDR3 in DNA: TGTGCCTGGAGTGTACGGTCCGGGGAGCTGTTTTTT. It codes for CAWSVRSGELFF.